The rows below give T cell receptor beta chains drawn from one sample of a study of shared clonotypes between healthy human individuals. Here immunoSEQ multiplex PCR was the method, and the copy in TCRdb shows in-frame clones only, minus some. This table has 950,000 to 1,100,000 clones, around 75% appearing once. The source material was memory CD4+ T cells sorted from blood. The source of these receptors is a man aged 18 to 29 in good health. CDR3s include the opening cysteine and the closing phenylalanine or tryptophan.

V gene,CDR3 length,J gene,CDR3 protein
TRBV5-1,15,TRBJ2-5,CASSLASQAGETQYF
TRBV19,16,TRBJ2-5,CASSISNVIGPRTQYF
TRBV18,14,TRBJ1-1,CASSATGMNTEAFF
TRBV5-6,14,TRBJ2-5,CASSFGTGQETQYF
TRBV7-3,13,TRBJ2-7,CASSLRGGFEQYF
TRBV5-1,13,TRBJ1-2,CASSFNGDYGYTF
TRBV6-6,13,TRBJ2-1,CASSYGQRNEQFF
TRBV20-1,11,TRBJ2-7,CSAIAGYEQYF
TRBV19,13,TRBJ1-1,CASSSLVNTEAFF
TRBV5-1,14,TRBJ2-3,CASSPGGLRDTQYF
TRBV28,12,TRBJ1-4,CASSHLNEKLFF
TRBV7-9,15,TRBJ2-3,CASTQVAGYTDTQYF
TRBV10-3,14,TRBJ2-5,CAITAGQGRETQYF